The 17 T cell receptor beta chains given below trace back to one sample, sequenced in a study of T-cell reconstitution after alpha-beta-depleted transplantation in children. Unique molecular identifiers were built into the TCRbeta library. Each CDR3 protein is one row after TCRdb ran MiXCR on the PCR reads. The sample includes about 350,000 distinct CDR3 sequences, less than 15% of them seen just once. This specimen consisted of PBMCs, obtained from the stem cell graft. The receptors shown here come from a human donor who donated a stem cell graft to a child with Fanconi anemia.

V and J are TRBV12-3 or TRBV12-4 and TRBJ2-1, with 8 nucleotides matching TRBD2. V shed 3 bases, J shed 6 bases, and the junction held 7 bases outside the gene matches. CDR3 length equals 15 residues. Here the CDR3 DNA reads TGTGCCAGCAGTTTGTCAACCGGGACTAGCAATGAGCAGTTCTTC. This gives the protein CASSLSTGTSNEQFF.

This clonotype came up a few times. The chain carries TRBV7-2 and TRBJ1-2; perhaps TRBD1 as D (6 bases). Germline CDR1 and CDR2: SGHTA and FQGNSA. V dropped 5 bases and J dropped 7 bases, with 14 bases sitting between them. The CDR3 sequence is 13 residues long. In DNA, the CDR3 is TGTGCCAGCAGCGTAAACAGGGACCGTGGCTACACCTTC. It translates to CASSVNRDRGYTF.

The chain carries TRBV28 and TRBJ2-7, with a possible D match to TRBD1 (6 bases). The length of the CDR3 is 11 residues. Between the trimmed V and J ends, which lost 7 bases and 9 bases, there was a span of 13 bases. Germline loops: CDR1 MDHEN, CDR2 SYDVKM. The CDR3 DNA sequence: TGTGCCAGCACCCAGCGAGGGGGGCAGTACTTC. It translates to CASTQRGGQYF.

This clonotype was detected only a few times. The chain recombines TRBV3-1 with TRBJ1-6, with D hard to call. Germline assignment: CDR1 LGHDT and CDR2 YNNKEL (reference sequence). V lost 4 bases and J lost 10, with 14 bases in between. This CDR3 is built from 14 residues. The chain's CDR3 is CASSLGSSGSPLHF. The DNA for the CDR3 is TGTGCCAGCAGCCTAGGCTCCTCCGGCTCACCCCTCCACTTT.

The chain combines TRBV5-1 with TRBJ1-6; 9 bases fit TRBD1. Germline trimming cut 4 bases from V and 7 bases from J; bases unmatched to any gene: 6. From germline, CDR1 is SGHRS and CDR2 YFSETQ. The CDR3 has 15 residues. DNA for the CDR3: TGCGCCAGCAGCCGGGGGACAGGGCCGAATTCACCCCTCCACTTT. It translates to CASSRGTGPNSPLHF.

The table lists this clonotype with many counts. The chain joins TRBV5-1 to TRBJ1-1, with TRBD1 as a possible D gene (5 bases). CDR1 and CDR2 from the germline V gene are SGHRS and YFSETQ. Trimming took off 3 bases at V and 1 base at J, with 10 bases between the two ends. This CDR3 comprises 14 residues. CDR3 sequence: CASSSRGRNTEAFF. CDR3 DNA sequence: TGCGCCAGCAGCTCGAGGGGACGGAACACTGAAGCTTTCTTT.

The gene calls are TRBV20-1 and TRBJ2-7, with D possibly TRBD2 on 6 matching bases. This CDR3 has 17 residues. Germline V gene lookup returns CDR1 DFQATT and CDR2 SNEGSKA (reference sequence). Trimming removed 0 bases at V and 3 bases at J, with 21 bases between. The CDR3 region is CSARDPYTGRTLYEQYF. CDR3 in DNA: TGCAGTGCTAGAGATCCCTACACGGGGAGGACGCTCTACGAGCAGTACTTC.

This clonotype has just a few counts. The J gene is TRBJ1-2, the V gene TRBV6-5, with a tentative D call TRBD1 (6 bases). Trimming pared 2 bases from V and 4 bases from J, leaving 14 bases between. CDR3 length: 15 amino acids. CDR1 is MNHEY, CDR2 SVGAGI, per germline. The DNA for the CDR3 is TGTGCCAGCAGTTACGGGGGGGCCCAGGCCTATGGCTACACCTTC. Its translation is CASSYGGAQAYGYTF.

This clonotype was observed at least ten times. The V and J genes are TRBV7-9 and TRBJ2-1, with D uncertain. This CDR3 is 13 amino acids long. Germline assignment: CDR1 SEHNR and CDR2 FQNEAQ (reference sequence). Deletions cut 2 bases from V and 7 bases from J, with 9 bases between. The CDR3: CASSLKTLNEQFF. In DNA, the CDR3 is TGTGCCAGCAGCTTAAAAACGCTAAATGAGCAGTTCTTC.

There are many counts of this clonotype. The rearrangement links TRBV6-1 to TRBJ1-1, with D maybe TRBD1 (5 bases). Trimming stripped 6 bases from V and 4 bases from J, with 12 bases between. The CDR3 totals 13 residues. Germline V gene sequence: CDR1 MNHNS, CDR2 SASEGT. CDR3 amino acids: CASRGAGGTEAFF. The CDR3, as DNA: TGTGCCAGCAGAGGAGCGGGGGGCACTGAAGCTTTCTTT.

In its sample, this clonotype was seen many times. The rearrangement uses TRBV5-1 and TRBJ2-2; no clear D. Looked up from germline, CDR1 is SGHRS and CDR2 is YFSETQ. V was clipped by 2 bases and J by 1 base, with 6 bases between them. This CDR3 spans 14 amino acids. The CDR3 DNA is TGCGCCAGCAGCTTAACACTGAACACCGGGGAGCTGTTTTTT. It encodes CASSLTLNTGELFF. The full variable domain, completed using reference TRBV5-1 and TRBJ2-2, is KAGVTQTPRYLIKTRGQQVTLSCSPISGHRSVSWYQQTPGQGLQFLFEYFSETQRNKGNFPGRFSGRQFSNSRSEMNVSTLELGDSALYLCASSLTLNTGELFFGEGSRLTVL.

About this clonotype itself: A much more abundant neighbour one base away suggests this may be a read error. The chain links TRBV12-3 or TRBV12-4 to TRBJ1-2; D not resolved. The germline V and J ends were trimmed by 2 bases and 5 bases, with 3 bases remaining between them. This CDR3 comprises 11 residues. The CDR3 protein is CASSLQYGYTF. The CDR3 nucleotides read TGTGCCAGCAGTTTACAATATGGCTACACCTTC.

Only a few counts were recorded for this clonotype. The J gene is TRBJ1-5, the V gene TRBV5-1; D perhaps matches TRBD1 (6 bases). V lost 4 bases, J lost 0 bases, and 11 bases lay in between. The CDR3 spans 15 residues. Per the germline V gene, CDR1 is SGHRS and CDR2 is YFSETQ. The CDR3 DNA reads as TGCGCCAGCAGCGCGGGGACAAATAGCAATCAGCCCCAGCATTTT. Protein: CASSAGTNSNQPQHF.

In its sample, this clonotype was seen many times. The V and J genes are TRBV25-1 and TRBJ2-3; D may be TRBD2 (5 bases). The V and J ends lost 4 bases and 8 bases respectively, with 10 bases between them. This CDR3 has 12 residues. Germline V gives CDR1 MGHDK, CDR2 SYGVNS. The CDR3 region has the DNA TGTGCCAGCAGTGGAAACGGGATTACGCAGTATTTT. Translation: CASSGNGITQYF.

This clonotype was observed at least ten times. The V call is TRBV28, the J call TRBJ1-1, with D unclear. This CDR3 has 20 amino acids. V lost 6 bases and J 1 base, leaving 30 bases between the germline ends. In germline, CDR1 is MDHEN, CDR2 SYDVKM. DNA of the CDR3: TGTGCCAGCAGCTCGTTCAGTGTTCAAAGGGCTTTTGAGGGGAACACTGAAGCTTTCTTT. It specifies CASSSFSVQRAFEGNTEAFF.

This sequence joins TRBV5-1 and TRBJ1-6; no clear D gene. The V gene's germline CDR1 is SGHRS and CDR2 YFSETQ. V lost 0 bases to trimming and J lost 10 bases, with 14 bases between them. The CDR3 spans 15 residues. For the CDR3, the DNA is TGCGCCAGCAGCTTGGATGGGCAGGTCGGATCACCCCTCCACTTT. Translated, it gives CASSLDGQVGSPLHF.

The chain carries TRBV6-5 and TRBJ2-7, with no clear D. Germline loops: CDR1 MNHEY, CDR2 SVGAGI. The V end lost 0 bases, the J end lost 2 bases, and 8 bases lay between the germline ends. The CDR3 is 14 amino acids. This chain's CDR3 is CASSYSRSTYEQYF. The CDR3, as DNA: TGTGCCAGCAGTTACTCGAGGTCAACCTACGAGCAGTACTTC.